This T cell receptor (beta chain) was identified during a study of tumor and adjacent non-tumor tissue in lung cancer. About the study: Histology: 12 adenocarcinoma, a couple of squamous cell carcinoma, 1 small cell lung cancer. Study-level findings and limits: Tumor TCR diversity, when higher, was linked to shorter survival.

Three rounds of nested PCR, following a modified ARM-PCR protocol, produced the TCRbeta library. TCRdb re-called the multiplex PCR reads with MiXCR, one entry per CDR3 protein. The table lists approximately 110,000 distinct CDR3 sequences, 60% to 80% of them singletons. This sample's RNA came from whole unsorted tissue. More than 3 cm separated this lung sample from the edge of the tumor. As for this clonotype: Antigen: not known. Relative to the germline gene, one junction end is altered; a read error may explain this.

The CDR3 runs 12 residues. Sequencing was performed on distant non-tumor lung tissue. The gene calls are TRBV12-3 or TRBV12-4 and TRBJ1-2; D gene unclear. The receptor comes from a man between 60 and 75 years old with non-small cell lung cancer. DNA for the CDR3: TGTGTCAGCAATTCGGCTGACTATGGCTACACCTTC. Protein sequence: CVSNSADYGYTF.